This TCR beta chain stems from a study of blood T cell repertoires in COVID-19. About the study: In each case, the material was cDNA or gDNA derived from T cells, B-cell-depleted T cells, or PBMCs.

The CDR3 has 15 residues. Trimming took 7 bases from V and 3 from J; bases not matched to a gene: 10. Looked up from germline, CDR1 is MDHEN and CDR2 is SYDVKM. TCRdb's table, derived via immunoSEQ multiplex PCR, lists solely in-frame clones and lacks some. The sample contains about 54,000 clones, over 80% of which appear only once. The chain uses TRBV28 and TRBJ2-7; TRBD1 matches 9 bases. This sequence originates from a human donor in a cohort sampled during active COVID-19. Material: peripheral blood. This chain's CDR3 is CASTAPGQGFYEQYF. The CDR3 DNA reads TGTGCCAGCACCGCCCCGGGACAGGGTTTCTACGAGCAGTACTTC.